These 19 T cell receptor beta chains share one sample of origin, sequenced in a study of T cells after yellow fever vaccination. MiXCR, run by TCRdb on the 5' RACE reads, gives a single entry per CDR3 protein. Of 300,000 to 450,000 distinct CDR3 sequences listed, less than 9.5% are singletons. The sequences come from PBMCs, collected more than 35 days after the first yellow fever vaccination. The receptors were sampled from a man aged 18 to 30 who received the YFV17D yellow fever vaccine.

A word on this clonotype: The junction shows a germline mismatch at one end, possibly a read error. The chain uses TRBV19 and TRBJ1-6, with 8 bases that match TRBD1. From germline, CDR1 is LNHDA and CDR2 SQIVND (reference sequence). This CDR3 is 14 amino acids long. In nucleotides, the CDR3 is TGTGCCAGTAGTTTTCGGACAGGGAATTCACCCCACCACTTT. It encodes CASSFRTGNSPHHF.

This clonotype appeared a few times. The chain employs TRBV20-1 and TRBJ2-3; 8 bases are a match to TRBD2. The length of the CDR3 is 15 residues. CDR1 and CDR2 (germline): DFQATT, SNEGSKA (reference sequence). V lost 6 bases, J lost 5 bases, and 13 bases stayed unmatched. The CDR3 region is CSASDGGGPRDTQYF. The CDR3 DNA follows: TGCAGTGCCAGCGACGGGGGGGGGCCCCGAGATACGCAGTATTTT.

This clonotype was detected ten times or more. The chain combines TRBV9 with TRBJ2-5; D not certain. The V and J ends lost 0 bases and 2 bases respectively, with 5 bases between them. This CDR3 region has 13 residues. Germline lookup yields CDR1 SGDLS and CDR2 YYNGEE. CDR3 bases: TGTGCCAGCAGCGTAGCGGCTCAAGAGACCCAGTACTTC. Translation gives CASSVAAQETQYF.

This clonotype was picked up a small number of times. The rearrangement joins TRBV7-9 to TRBJ2-7, with TRBD2 as a possible D gene (6 bases). This CDR3 spans 15 amino acids. The ends were cut back, 5 bases at V and 0 bases at J, with 14 bases in the middle. Germline-derived CDR1 and CDR2 are SEHNR and FQNEAQ (reference sequence). The CDR3 bases are TGTGCCAGCAGCCCCGCCGGCGGGGCCTCCTACGAGCAGTACTTC. Its protein product is CASSPAGGASYEQYF.

This clonotype was counted at least ten times. The chain couples TRBV5-1 to TRBJ2-5; no definite D call. Between the trimmed V and J ends, which lost 2 bases and 4 bases, there was a span of 9 bases. This CDR3 region has 13 residues. Germline CDR1 SGHRS, CDR2 YFSETQ. CDR3 DNA sequence: TGCGCCAGCAGCTTCAGAACTCCAGAGACCCAGTACTTC. This encodes CASSFRTPETQYF.

The chain has TRBV5-4 and TRBJ2-3; 7 bases line up with TRBD1. The CDR3 runs to 14 residues. Germline values: CDR1 SGHNT, CDR2 YYREEE (reference sequence). V was pared by 5 bases and J by 2 bases, with 5 bases of the junction left unmatched. The CDR3, as DNA: TGTGCCAGCAGGCTCGGACAGGACACAGATACGCAGTATTTT. This codes for CASRLGQDTDTQYF.

The rearrangement joins TRBV7-2 to TRBJ1-1; D may be TRBD1 (5 bases). The CDR3 contains 14 residues. The V end was cut by 5 bases, the J end by 2 bases, with 12 bases between. CDR1 SGHTA and CDR2 FQGNSA come from the germline V gene. The CDR3 reads CASSAGRINTEAFF. In nucleotides, the CDR3 is TGTGCCAGCAGCGCAGGGAGGATAAACACTGAAGCTTTCTTT.

The rearrangement joins TRBV5-4 to TRBJ1-1; D is unclear. CDR1 and CDR2 (germline): SGHNT, YYREEE (reference sequence). V was trimmed by 5 bases and J by 6 bases, leaving 17 bases between them. The CDR3 sequence is 14 residues long. The CDR3, as DNA: TGTGCCAGCAGTCATCCCGGGTCAGACCCTGAAGCTTTCTTT. Translated: CASSHPGSDPEAFF.

This clonotype was recorded a few times. The chain employs TRBV7-3 and TRBJ2-3, with D possibly matching TRBD1 (6 bases). The CDR3 sequence is 14 residues long. Germline V lookup: CDR1 SGHTA, CDR2 FQGTGA. Trimming removed 0 bases at V and 5 bases at J, with 9 bases between. CDR3 DNA sequence: TGTGCCAGCAGCTTAACGGGGGCGGGAGATACGCAGTATTTT. It encodes CASSLTGAGDTQYF. Looking up the rest from reference TRBV7-3 and TRBJ2-3 gives the full variable domain: GAGVSQTPSNKVTEKGKYVELRCDPISGHTALYWYRQSLGQGPEFLIYFQGTGAADDSGLPNDRFFAVRPEGSVSTLKIQRTERGDSAVYLCASSLTGAGDTQYFGPGTRLTVL.

This clonotype came up a few times. This chain joins TRBV4-3 and TRBJ1-1, with D maybe TRBD1 (5 bases). There are 16 residues in the CDR3. Trimming pared 1 base from V and 3 bases from J, leaving 15 bases between. Per the germline V gene, CDR1 is LGHNA and CDR2 is YSLEER. This CDR3 is CASSQGNGRGDTEAFF. CDR3 in DNA: TGCGCCAGCAGCCAAGGGAATGGTAGGGGTGACACTGAAGCTTTCTTT.

Only a few counts were recorded for this clonotype. The CDR3 DNA reads as TGCGCCAGCAGCGTGGGGACAGCTGGAACTGAAGCTTTCTTT. It is translated as CASSVGTAGTEAFF. The V call is TRBV5-1, the J call TRBJ1-1; 7 nucleotides align to TRBD1. The J segment lost 5 bases and the V segment lost 4 bases, leaving 8 bases of the junction unmatched. The CDR3 runs to 14 residues. Germline V gene sequence: CDR1 SGHRS, CDR2 YFSETQ.

This clonotype was picked up a small number of times. J is TRBJ2-7 and V is TRBV24-1; D remains unclear. V gave up 1 base and J gave up 0 bases, with 12 bases separating them. Germline CDR1 KGHDR, CDR2 SFDVKD. The CDR3 contains 16 residues. This CDR3 reads CATSDLPEINSYEQYV. CDR3 bases: TGTGCCACCAGTGATTTACCCGAAATAAACTCCTACGAGCAGTACGTC.

The chain recombines TRBV5-1 with TRBJ2-6; D gene ambiguous. Germline lookup yields CDR1 SGHRS and CDR2 YFSETQ. This CDR3 spans 15 amino acids. Trimming pared 0 bases from V and 0 bases from J, leaving 4 bases between. This chain's CDR3 is CASSLDVSGANVLTF. The CDR3 nucleotides are TGCGCCAGCAGCTTGGACGTCTCTGGGGCCAACGTCCTGACTTTC.

This chain links TRBV10-3 with TRBJ1-4, with D uncertain. Per the germline V gene, CDR1 is ENHRY and CDR2 is SYGVKD. V was clipped by 0 bases and J by 2 bases, with 10 bases between them. There are 16 residues in the CDR3. CDR3 amino acids: CAISESLSATNEKLFF. The CDR3, as DNA: TGTGCCATCAGTGAGTCCCTCTCGGCGACTAATGAAAAACTGTTTTTT.

The chain links TRBV5-5 to TRBJ2-5; D is unresolved. Trimming took 4 bases from V and 5 from J, leaving 15 bases between them. In germline, CDR1 is SGHKS, CDR2 YYEKEE (reference sequence). The CDR3 spans 14 residues. CDR3 DNA sequence: TGTGCCAGCAGCGTCGAGTGGGGTTTGGAGACCCAGTACTTC. The encoded protein is CASSVEWGLETQYF.

V gene TRBV5-1 combines with J gene TRBJ2-2; D is undetermined. CDR3 length: 15 residues. Trimming pared 3 bases from V and 2 bases from J, leaving 11 bases between. Looked up from germline, CDR1 is SGHRS and CDR2 is YFSETQ. CDR3 region: CASSSLGYNTGELFF. CDR3 DNA sequence: TGCGCCAGCAGCTCACTCGGCTATAACACCGGGGAGCTGTTTTTT.

The genes are TRBV6-1 and TRBJ2-1; D is ambiguous. The CDR3 sequence is 13 residues long. V lost 7 bases to trimming and J lost 7 bases, with 14 bases between them. The germline gives CDR1 MNHNS, CDR2 SASEGT. CDR3 protein: CASNGLNRNEQFF. As DNA, the CDR3 is TGTGCCAGCAATGGGCTTAACCGTAATGAGCAGTTCTTC.

In this sample, this clonotype turned up many times. The chain links TRBV5-4 to TRBJ2-2, with D hard to call. The CDR3 has 12 amino acids. The V end lost 5 bases, the J end lost 0 bases, and 2 bases lay between the germline ends. Germline assignment: CDR1 SGHNT and CDR2 YYREEE (reference sequence). The CDR3 DNA follows: TGTGCCAGCAGGACGAACACCGGGGAGCTGTTTTTT. This gives the protein CASRTNTGELFF.

The chain employs TRBV4-3 and TRBJ2-4; TRBD1 is a possible D gene (5 bases). Germline V lookup: CDR1 LGHNA, CDR2 YSLEER. V was clipped by 1 base and J by 6 bases, with 7 bases between them. The CDR3 is 13 residues long. The CDR3, as DNA: TGCGCCAGCAGCCAAGCGCAGGGAAACATTCAGTACTTC. This gives the protein CASSQAQGNIQYF.